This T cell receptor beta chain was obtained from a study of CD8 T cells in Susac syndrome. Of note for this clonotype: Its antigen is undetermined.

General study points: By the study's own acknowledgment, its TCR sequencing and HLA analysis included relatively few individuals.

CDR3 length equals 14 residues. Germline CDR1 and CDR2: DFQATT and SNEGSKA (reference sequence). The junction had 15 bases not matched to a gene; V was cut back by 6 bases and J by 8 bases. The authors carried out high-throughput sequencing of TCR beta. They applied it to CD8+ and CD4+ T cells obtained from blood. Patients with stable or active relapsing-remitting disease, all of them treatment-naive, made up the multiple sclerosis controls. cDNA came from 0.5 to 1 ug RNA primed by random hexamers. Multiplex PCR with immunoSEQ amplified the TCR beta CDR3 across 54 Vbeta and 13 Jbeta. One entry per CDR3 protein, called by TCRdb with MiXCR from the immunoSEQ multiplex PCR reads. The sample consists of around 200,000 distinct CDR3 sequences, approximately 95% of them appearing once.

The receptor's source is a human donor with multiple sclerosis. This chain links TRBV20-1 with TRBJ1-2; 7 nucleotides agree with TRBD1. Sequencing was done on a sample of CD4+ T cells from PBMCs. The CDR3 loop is CSAPNNDRDIGYTF. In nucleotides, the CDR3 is TGCAGTGCCCCCAATAATGACAGGGATATCGGCTACACCTTC.